This TCR beta chain was documented in a study of identifying expanded T cells in peripheral blood. CDR3 size: 15 residues. The germline V gene encodes CDR1 SNHLY and CDR2 FYNNEI. Trimming removed 6 bases at V and 2 bases at J, with 17 bases between. Data came from immunoSEQ multiplex PCR; TCRdb stores just in-frame clones and leaves some out. The table records around 60,000 clones, about four fifths of them present only once. This rearrangement joins TRBV2 to TRBJ2-7, with D uncertain. The origin of this receptor is a person aged 18-70 years in good health. Sequences were obtained from blood. CDR3 sequence reads: CASRDRGQPTYEQYF. The CDR3 DNA reads TGTGCCAGCAGGGATCGTGGGCAGCCCACCTACGAGCAGTACTTC.